One sample yielded the 16 T cell receptor beta chains listed below, sequenced in a study of blood T cell repertoires in COVID-19. Profiled with immunoSEQ multiplex PCR; TCRdb holds only in-frame clones, not every one. The repertoire consists of about 93,000 clones, with roughly 90% occurring once and the leading ten covering about 1.5%. Material for sequencing was peripheral blood. These receptors originate from a human donor with active COVID-19. The donor label of this sample is uncertain.

This clone occurred a few times. This chain connects TRBV7-2 to TRBJ1-4; TRBD1 agrees at 10 bases. V was clipped by 5 bases and J by 5 bases; unmatched bases: 5. This CDR3 spans 15 amino acids. CDR1 and CDR2 from the germline V gene are SGHTA and FQGNSA. CDR3 residues: CASSPDRGQNEKLFF. In DNA form, the CDR3 reads TGTGCCAGCAGCCCAGACAGGGGGCAAAATGAAAAACTGTTTTTT.

The rearrangement links TRBV15 to TRBJ2-7; 11 bases align to TRBD1. Germline values: CDR1 LNHNV, CDR2 YYDKDF (reference sequence). The CDR3 has 15 amino acids. J lost 3 bases, V lost 1 base, and 2 bases had no gene match. CDR3 amino acids: CATSRGTGGFYEQYF. The CDR3 region has the DNA TGTGCCACCAGCAGAGGGACAGGGGGCTTCTACGAGCAGTACTTC.

The V call is TRBV15, the J call TRBJ2-1; 8 bases line up with TRBD1. Germline CDR1 is LNHNV and CDR2 is YYDKDF (reference sequence). The CDR3 loop spans 18 amino acids. V was pared by 4 bases and J by 5 bases, with 16 bases of the junction left unmatched. The CDR3 spells CATSTRTQGARNDNEQFF. DNA of the CDR3: TGTGCCACCAGCACAAGGACGCAGGGGGCGCGGAACGACAATGAGCAGTTCTTC.

The chain uses TRBV15 and TRBJ2-7, with D maybe TRBD1 (6 bases). This CDR3 contains 15 residues. In germline, CDR1 is LNHNV, CDR2 YYDKDF (reference sequence). Trimming took off 3 bases at V and 1 base at J, with 13 bases between the two ends. CDR3 coding DNA: TGTGCCACCAGCAGCCGCAAAGGGGGTTCCTACGAGCAGTACTTC. Protein sequence: CATSSRKGGSYEQYF.

V and J are TRBV11-2 and TRBJ2-1, with 9 bases matching TRBD1. This CDR3 comprises 16 residues. Germline trimming cut 5 bases from V and 0 bases from J; bases unmatched to any gene: 5. CDR1 SGHAT and CDR2 FQNNGV come from the germline V gene. CDR3 nucleotides: TGTGCCAGCAGCCGGACAGGGGAGAGCTCCTACAATGAGCAGTTCTTC. Translation gives CASSRTGESSYNEQFF.

The genes are TRBV2 and TRBJ1-1; D perhaps matches TRBD1 (5 bases). There are 15 residues in the CDR3. Germline-derived CDR1 and CDR2 are SNHLY and FYNNEI. With 6 bases removed from V and 0 bases from J, the gap between germline ends came to 14 bases. CDR3 sequence reads: CASRTHRGLNTEAFF. CDR3 nucleotides: TGTGCCAGCAGAACGCATCGGGGGTTGAACACTGAAGCTTTCTTT.

The chain employs TRBV2 and TRBJ1-3; D unclear. Looked up from germline, CDR1 is SNHLY and CDR2 is FYNNEI. Trimming removed 4 bases at V and 0 bases at J, with 19 bases between. The CDR3 sequence is 18 residues long. The CDR3, as DNA: TGTGCCAGCAGTGGACCCGAGCCCGGGGATCACTCTGGAAACACCATATATTTT. This sequence encodes CASSGPEPGDHSGNTIYF.

V gene TRBV11-2 combines with J gene TRBJ1-2, with 9 nucleotides matching TRBD1. CDR1 is SGHAT, CDR2 FQNNGV, per germline. V was pared by 2 bases and J by 8 bases, with 18 bases of the junction left unmatched. The CDR3 consists of 18 residues. The CDR3 region is CASSLTLLRTGVMGGYTF. The CDR3 DNA reads TGTGCCAGCAGCTTAACTTTACTACGGACAGGGGTAATGGGCGGCTACACCTTC. Full variable domain (outside the CDR3, taken from reference TRBV11-2 and TRBJ1-2): EAGVAQSPRYKIIEKRQSVAFWCNPISGHATLYWYQQILGQGPKLLIQFQNNGVVDDSQLPKDRFSAERLKGVDSTLKIQPAKLEDSAVYLCASSLTLLRTGVMGGYTFGSGTRLTVV.

The rearrangement uses TRBV4-1 and TRBJ2-3; 7 nucleotides agree with TRBD2. V lost 3 bases, J lost 2 bases, and 8 bases stayed unmatched. Per the germline V gene, CDR1 is MGHRA and CDR2 is YSYEKL. CDR3 length: 16 amino acids. The CDR3 DNA is TGCGCCAGCAGCCATCTGGGGGGGAGTGACACAGATACGCAGTATTTT. As protein: CASSHLGGSDTDTQYF.

V gene TRBV6-5 combines with J gene TRBJ1-3, with TRBD1 matching over 8 bases. The V and J ends lost 6 bases and 3 bases, in that order; junction bases with no gene match: 7. The CDR3 is made up of 15 amino acids. Germline CDR1 MNHEY, CDR2 SVGAGI. The CDR3 DNA reads as TGTGCCAGCAGGGGTCCAGGGGGCGGTGGAAACACCATATATTTT. Protein product: CASRGPGGGGNTIYF.

The V and J genes are TRBV7-2 and TRBJ2-7; D is perhaps TRBD2 (6 bases). Germline CDR1 and CDR2: SGHTA and FQGNSA. The CDR3 extends over 17 amino acids. The ends were cut back, 5 bases at V and 2 bases at J, with 22 bases in the middle. This CDR3 reads CASSPARGGMTPYEQYF. The CDR3 DNA is TGTGCCAGCAGCCCTGCCCGGGGCGGGATGACACCCTACGAGCAGTACTTC.

The genes are TRBV19 and TRBJ1-2; 7 positions agree with TRBD1. The CDR3 spans 16 residues. Germline assignment: CDR1 LNHDA and CDR2 SQIVND (reference sequence). The V segment lost 4 bases and the J segment 4 bases; nucleotides outside the gene matches: 12. CDR3 nucleotide sequence: TGTGCCAGTAGTAACCTCCGTGTGCAGGGGGGCTATGGCTACACCTTC. Its protein is CASSNLRVQGGYGYTF.

This chain joins TRBV7-2 and TRBJ2-3; the match to TRBD2 covers 9 bases. With 4 bases clipped from V and 2 bases from J, the junction kept 7 bases outside the gene matches. From germline, CDR1 is SGHTA and CDR2 FQGNSA. The CDR3 extends over 16 amino acids. Here the CDR3 DNA reads TGTGCCAGCAGCTACCGGCTAGCGGGGATCACAGATACGCAGTATTTT. It specifies CASSYRLAGITDTQYF.

In its sample, this clone was seen once. DNA of the CDR3: TGTGCCAGCAGCCTAGGGACTAGTATCCACAATGAGCAGTTCTTC. Translation: CASSLGTSIHNEQFF. This chain uses TRBV14 with TRBJ2-1, with TRBD2 matching over 8 bases. The CDR3 extends over 15 amino acids. V shed 4 bases and J 5 bases; nucleotides not matched to a gene: 7. Germline CDR1 and CDR2: SGHDN and FVKESK.

The chain links TRBV6-5 to TRBJ1-4, with 10 positions matching TRBD1. The CDR3 consists of 14 residues. V gave up 6 bases and J gave up 7 bases; unmatched junction bases: 5. Germline V gives CDR1 MNHEY, CDR2 SVGAGI. The CDR3 loop reads CASSPDRGTEKLFF. The CDR3 nucleotides read TGTGCCAGCAGCCCGGACAGGGGGACTGAAAAACTGTTTTTT.

The chain employs TRBV7-6 and TRBJ2-3; TRBD1 aligns across 7 bases. The CDR3 runs to 14 residues. Losses at the gene ends were 5 bases for V and 10 bases for J; bases not matched to a gene: 12. Germline lookup yields CDR1 SGHVS and CDR2 FNYEAQ. The CDR3 nucleotides read TGTGCCAGCAGCACCCAGACACAGGGGATGCCGCAGTATTTT. It yields the protein CASSTQTQGMPQYF.